Below are 22 T cell receptor beta chains sequenced from a single sample in a study of PD-L1 blockade in urothelial cancer (dated by TCRdb to about 2017). Receptor amplification or capture employed the immunoSEQ multiplex PCR assay. TCRdb stores this immuneACCESS table with in-frame sequences only. Part of the clones is absent; in the studies checked, under half of the shortfall reflects unresolved V genes, and no reason is known for the rest. The sample table records some 80,000 clones; around four fifths of these occur just once. The ten largest clones capture roughly 7.3% of the sample. In the paper's terms, the time point label means: pretreatment peripheral blood. The sample consisted of PBMCs, taken around atezolizumab (anti-PD-L1) treatment. Receptors originate from a man aged 40-49 years with urothelial cancer.

The gene calls are TRBV6-1 and TRBJ2-5; 8 bases map to TRBD2. The V gene's germline CDR1 is MNHNS and CDR2 SASEGT. Losses at the gene ends were 7 bases for V and 1 base for J; bases not matched to a gene: 8. The CDR3 has 15 residues. The CDR3 here is CASNRITSGQETQYF. The CDR3, as DNA: TGTGCCAGCAACCGAATAACTAGCGGCCAAGAGACCCAGTACTTC.

The CDR3 is CASSFGTGIYNEQFF. The CDR3 region has the DNA TGCGCCAGCAGCTTCGGGACAGGGATCTACAATGAGCAGTTCTTC. The V gene is TRBV5-1, the J gene TRBJ2-1, with TRBD1 identical over 9 bases. CDR3 length equals 15 residues. From germline, CDR1 is SGHRS and CDR2 YFSETQ. J gave up 3 bases and V 2 bases, and 3 bases lay outside the gene matches. The complete variable domain, with remaining parts taken from reference TRBV5-1 and TRBJ2-1, reads KAGVTQTPRYLIKTRGQQVTLSCSPISGHRSVSWYQQTPGQGLQFLFEYFSETQRNKGNFPGRFSGRQFSNSRSEMNVSTLELGDSALYLCASSFGTGIYNEQFFGPGTRLTVL.

The genes are TRBV4-2 and TRBJ2-5, with D maybe TRBD2 (5 bases). The germline V and J ends were trimmed by 0 bases and 1 base, with 9 bases remaining between them. The CDR3 consists of 15 residues. Germline V lookup: CDR1 LGHNA, CDR2 YNFKEQ. CDR3 sequence reads: CASSQDSVIQETQYF. The CDR3, as DNA: TGTGCCAGCAGCCAAGATAGCGTTATCCAAGAGACCCAGTACTTC.

The chain recombines TRBV6-1 with TRBJ1-4, with D unclear. V lost 0 bases to trimming and J lost 4 bases, with 9 bases between them. Germline V gene lookup returns CDR1 MNHNS and CDR2 SASEGT. The CDR3 has 15 residues. The CDR3 nucleotides read TGTGCCAGCAGTGAAGCAAACAGAAATAATGAAAAACTGTTTTTT. Translation: CASSEANRNNEKLFF.

The chain uses TRBV4-1 and TRBJ1-2; 8 bases map to TRBD1. The germline gives CDR1 MGHRA, CDR2 YSYEKL. Losses at the gene ends were 3 bases for V and 7 bases for J; bases not matched to a gene: 10. The CDR3 loop spans 15 amino acids. The CDR3 protein is CASSQARTGSGGYTF. The CDR3 nucleotides are TGCGCCAGCAGCCAGGCAAGGACAGGGAGTGGTGGCTACACCTTC.

This rearrangement joins TRBV5-1 to TRBJ1-5; the match to TRBD1 covers 7 bases. Germline V gene sequence: CDR1 SGHRS, CDR2 YFSETQ. This CDR3 spans 14 amino acids. The V gene end was trimmed by 1 base and the J gene end by 7 bases; junction bases not matched to a gene: 5. CDR3 protein: CASSLSGGGQPQHF. As DNA, the CDR3 is TGCGCCAGCAGCTTGTCAGGGGGTGGGCAGCCCCAGCATTTT.

This sequence joins TRBV5-4 and TRBJ2-7; TRBD2 agrees at 9 bases. The V segment lost 3 bases and the J segment 6 bases; nucleotides outside the gene matches: 16. Germline CDR1 reads SGHNT; CDR2 reads YYREEE (reference sequence). The CDR3 has 17 residues. CDR3 region: CASSSLQTTSGVSEQYF. CDR3 in DNA: TGTGCCAGCAGCTCCCTCCAAACGACTAGCGGCGTTAGCGAGCAGTACTTC.

This clone was found a few times. The chain employs TRBV5-6 and TRBJ2-6; 9 bases are shared with TRBD1. CDR3 length: 17 residues. Germline trimming cut 0 bases from V and 0 bases from J; bases unmatched to any gene: 1. Germline CDR1 reads SGHDT; CDR2 reads YYEEEE. DNA for the CDR3: TGTGCCAGCAGCTTGGAGACAGGGGGCTCTGGGGCCAACGTCCTGACTTTC. It yields the protein CASSLETGGSGANVLTF. The whole variable domain, filled in from reference TRBV5-6 and TRBJ2-6, reads DAGVTQSPTHLIKTRGQQVTLRCSPKSGHDTVSWYQQALGQGPQFIFQYYEEEERQRGNFPDRFSGHQFPNYSSELNVNALLLGDSALYLCASSLETGGSGANVLTFGAGSRLTVL.

V and J are TRBV10-3 and TRBJ2-1; TRBD1 aligns across 9 bases. CDR1 and CDR2 (germline): ENHRY, SYGVKD. The CDR3 has 14 amino acids. J was trimmed by 0 bases and V by 10 bases; bases with no gene match: 4. As DNA, the CDR3 is TGTGCCACCCAGGACAGGGGCTCCTACAATGAGCAGTTCTTC. Its translation is CATQDRGSYNEQFF.

The gene calls are TRBV10-3 and TRBJ2-3; weak D call: TRBD1 (5 bases). V was clipped by 10 bases and J by 2 bases, with 13 bases between them. Germline V gives CDR1 ENHRY, CDR2 SYGVKD. The CDR3 is 13 amino acids. CDR3 sequence: CANQGRDTDTQYF. CDR3 nucleotides: TGTGCCAACCAGGGAAGAGACACAGATACGCAGTATTTT.

The chain recombines TRBV20-1 with TRBJ1-1, with 7 bases matching TRBD1. Germline V CDR1 and CDR2: DFQATT, SNEGSKA (reference sequence). The trim removed 7 bases at V and 9 bases at J, leaving 8 bases unmatched. CDR3 size: 11 residues. The CDR3 DNA reads TGCAGTGTTATGCGACAGGGACAAGCTTTCTTT. Amino acid sequence: CSVMRQGQAFF.

The chain couples TRBV19 to TRBJ1-4, with TRBD1 matching 8 bases. The CDR3 contains 15 residues. With 3 bases clipped from V and 6 bases from J, the junction kept 6 bases outside the gene matches. Germline V lookup: CDR1 LNHDA, CDR2 SQIVND (reference sequence). For the CDR3, the DNA is TGTGCCAGTAGTATCAGGACAGGGAAGGATGAAAAACTGTTTTTT. This encodes CASSIRTGKDEKLFF.

The chain couples TRBV4-2 to TRBJ1-5, with 8 bases that match TRBD1. Germline V gives CDR1 LGHNA, CDR2 YNFKEQ. V trimming: 1 base; J trimming: 3 bases; junction bases outside the gene matches: 8. The CDR3 extends over 17 amino acids. DNA for the CDR3: TGTGCCAGCAGCCAAGGGCAGGGGGCCCCGGACAATCAGCCCCAGCATTTT. Residues: CASSQGQGAPDNQPQHF.

The genes are TRBV11-2 and TRBJ2-3; 14 nucleotides agree with TRBD2. The V gene end was trimmed by 1 base and the J gene end by 5 bases; junction bases not matched to a gene: 8. The CDR3 has 18 residues. CDR1 is SGHAT, CDR2 FQNNGV, per germline. The CDR3 here is CASSLVYPGTSGRDTQYF. CDR3 coding DNA: TGTGCCAGCAGCTTAGTCTATCCCGGGACTAGCGGGAGAGATACGCAGTATTTT.

This chain uses TRBV14 with TRBJ2-7; D may be TRBD1 (5 bases). The CDR3 covers 13 residues. Deletions cut 2 bases from V and 3 bases from J, with 8 bases between. The germline gives CDR1 SGHDN, CDR2 FVKESK. CDR3 coding DNA: TGTGCCAGCAGCCAACAGCAGGGCTACGAGCAGTACTTC. Translation gives CASSQQQGYEQYF.

This rearrangement joins TRBV2 to TRBJ2-1; 10 bases fit TRBD2. Losses at the gene ends were 7 bases for V and 4 bases for J; bases not matched to a gene: 10. Germline assignment: CDR1 SNHLY and CDR2 FYNNEI. The CDR3 is 16 amino acids. The CDR3 DNA reads TGTGCCAGCACCTTAGCGGGAGGCCCACCTTACAATGAGCAGTTCTTC. Residues: CASTLAGGPPYNEQFF.

The chain links TRBV5-4 to TRBJ2-6; D might be TRBD2 (5 bases). The V gene lost 0 bases and the J gene lost 4 bases, with 8 bases spanning the gap. The CDR3 totals 15 residues. CDR1 is SGHNT and CDR2 is YYREEE in the germline V gene (reference sequence). The CDR3 DNA reads TGTGCCAGCAGCTTGGGGGGAGCGGGGGCCAACGTCCTGACTTTC. As protein: CASSLGGAGANVLTF.

The V and J genes are TRBV5-1 and TRBJ1-2; 9 nucleotides line up with TRBD1. The length of the CDR3 is 14 residues. Unmatched junction bases numbered 7, after V lost 4 bases and J lost 6 bases. Germline V CDR1 and CDR2: SGHRS, YFSETQ. The CDR3 here is CASSALTGGHGYTF. CDR3 DNA sequence: TGCGCCAGCAGCGCACTGACAGGGGGGCATGGCTACACCTTC. Full variable domain (missing parts from reference TRBV5-1 and TRBJ1-2): KAGVTQTPRYLIKTRGQQVTLSCSPISGHRSVSWYQQTPGQGLQFLFEYFSETQRNKGNFPGRFSGRQFSNSRSEMNVSTLELGDSALYLCASSALTGGHGYTFGSGTRLTVV.

This chain uses TRBV19 with TRBJ1-1; D is perhaps TRBD1 (6 bases). Trimming stripped 7 bases from V and 4 bases from J, with 10 bases between. CDR3 size: 12 residues. The germline V gene has CDR1 LNHDA and CDR2 SQIVND (reference sequence). CDR3 sequence: CASNTGFTEAFF. The CDR3 DNA sequence: TGTGCCAGTAACACAGGGTTCACTGAAGCTTTCTTT.

J is TRBJ1-2 and V is TRBV5-1; possible D gene TRBD1, 6 bases. Germline V gives CDR1 SGHRS, CDR2 YFSETQ. Trimming pared 4 bases from V and 2 bases from J, leaving 12 bases between. There are 14 residues in the CDR3. CDR3 protein: CASSPTGGNYGYTF. The CDR3 nucleotides read TGCGCCAGCAGCCCGACAGGAGGCAACTATGGCTACACCTTC.

The chain recombines TRBV7-9 with TRBJ2-1, with 10 bases lining up with TRBD2. Per germline, CDR1 SEHNR and CDR2 FQNEAQ (reference sequence). V shed 2 bases, J shed 2 bases, and the junction held 6 bases outside the gene matches. This CDR3 contains 17 residues. The CDR3 is CASSLPSLAGAYNEQFF. DNA for the CDR3: TGTGCCAGCAGCTTACCAAGTCTAGCGGGAGCCTACAATGAGCAGTTCTTC.

The chain is built from TRBV28 and TRBJ2-7, with 7 bases aligning to TRBD1. V shed 5 bases, J shed 5 bases, and the junction held 6 bases outside the gene matches. The germline V gene has CDR1 MDHEN and CDR2 SYDVKM. This CDR3 spans 13 amino acids. CDR3 in amino acids: CASSRQGFNEQYF. For the CDR3, the DNA is TGTGCCAGCAGTCGACAGGGTTTCAACGAGCAGTACTTC.